One sample yielded the 17 T cell receptor beta chains listed below, sequenced in a study of Ad26.COV2.S vaccination and SARS-CoV-2 variants. Using immunoSEQ multiplex PCR, the repertoire was profiled, and TCRdb retains in-frame clones only, with some absent. The data contain about 350,000 clones, 88% of them singletons. Specified treatment: over 15 received Ad26.COV2.S at low or high dose, single or two shots; several received placebo; per-sample allocation not given. The study sampled participants on day 63 after the first vaccine or placebo injection. The specimen was peripheral blood, collected in a trial of Ad26.COV2.S vaccine versus placebo. These receptors were obtained from a person between 18 and 59 years old who received the Ad26.COV2.S COVID-19 vaccine or a placebo.

This clone was observed a few times. The chain couples TRBV7-9 to TRBJ1-1; 7 bases map to TRBD1. The CDR3 totals 14 residues. From germline, CDR1 is SEHNR and CDR2 FQNEAQ (reference sequence). With 6 bases clipped from V and 4 bases from J, the junction kept 8 bases outside the gene matches. The CDR3 DNA reads as TGTGCCAGCAGTGCTGGACAGGCTATCACTGAAGCTTTCTTT. This gives the protein CASSAGQAITEAFF.

The chain links TRBV27 to TRBJ1-4; maybe TRBD1 (5 bases). Deletions cut 5 bases from V and 0 bases from J, with 13 bases between. Looked up from germline, CDR1 is MNHEY and CDR2 is SMNVEV (reference sequence). The CDR3 contains 16 residues. CDR3 bases: TGTGCCAGCAGTCTCTCGGGGGGAACAACTAATGAAAAACTGTTTTTT. Protein: CASSLSGGTTNEKLFF.

This chain links TRBV28 with TRBJ2-5; TRBD1 agrees at 7 bases. The CDR3 is made up of 12 amino acids. The V segment lost 6 bases and the J segment 5 bases; nucleotides outside the gene matches: 3. Germline loops: CDR1 MDHEN, CDR2 SYDVKM. The CDR3 region is CASRTGPETQYF. The CDR3 bases are TGTGCCAGCAGGACAGGGCCGGAGACCCAGTACTTC.

A note on this clone: Germline is not matched at one junction end, which may reflect a read error. This specimen includes other DNA sequences encoding the same CDR3. The rearrangement joins TRBV4-2 to TRBJ1-2, with D hard to call. This CDR3 contains 13 residues. Germline lookup yields CDR1 LGHNA and CDR2 YNFKEQ. CDR3 bases: TGTGCTAGCAGCCAAGCAGCAAACTATGGCTACACCTTC. Translation gives CASSQAANYGYTF.

The gene calls are TRBV7-2 and TRBJ2-7, with TRBD2 matching over 7 bases. From germline, CDR1 is SGHTA and CDR2 FQGNSA. V lost 1 base to trimming and J lost 3 bases; unmatched junction nucleotides: 12. This CDR3 contains 17 residues. Here the CDR3 reads CASSLGGGNHRYYEQYF. The DNA of the CDR3 is TGTGCCAGCAGCTTAGGGGGAGGGAACCACAGGTACTACGAGCAGTACTTC. Full variable domain (missing parts from reference TRBV7-2 and TRBJ2-7): GAGVSQSPSNKVTEKGKDVELRCDPISGHTALYWYRQSLGQGLEFLIYFQGNSAPDKSGLPSDRFSAERTGGSVSTLTIQRTQQEDSAVYLCASSLGGGNHRYYEQYFGPGTRLTVT.

This chain connects TRBV11-2 to TRBJ1-1; the D is unclear. The CDR3 consists of 14 residues. V was cut by 1 base and J by 1 base, with 7 bases left in between. Germline V gives CDR1 SGHAT, CDR2 FQNNGV. The CDR3 loop is CASSLVGENTEAFF. CDR3 bases: TGTGCCAGCAGCTTAGTCGGAGAGAACACTGAAGCTTTCTTT.

The chain combines TRBV7-2 with TRBJ2-3, with TRBD2 identical over 14 bases. Per germline, CDR1 SGHTA and CDR2 FQGNSA. This CDR3 is 14 amino acids long. The V and J ends lost 5 bases and 8 bases, in that order; junction bases with no gene match: 3. The DNA for the CDR3 is TGTGCCAGCAGCACAGGACTAGCGGGAGGTACGCAGTATTTT. This translates into CASSTGLAGGTQYF. Variable domain in full (rest from reference TRBV7-2 and TRBJ2-3): GAGVSQSPSNKVTEKGKDVELRCDPISGHTALYWYRQSLGQGLEFLIYFQGNSAPDKSGLPSDRFSAERTGGSVSTLTIQRTQQEDSAVYLCASSTGLAGGTQYFGPGTRLTVL.

The CDR3 loop reads CASSLGQGVTDTQYF. The CDR3 DNA reads TGTGCCAGTAGTTTAGGCCAGGGTGTGACAGATACGCAGTATTTT. The chain has TRBV19 and TRBJ2-3; perhaps TRBD1 as D (5 bases). Deletions cut 5 bases from V and 3 bases from J, with 15 bases between. This CDR3 is built from 15 residues. The germline V gene encodes CDR1 LNHDA and CDR2 SQIVND (reference sequence).

The chain joins TRBV9 to TRBJ2-5, with 14 bases that match TRBD2. V lost 3 bases and J lost 6; bases outside the gene matches: 4. In germline, CDR1 is SGDLS, CDR2 YYNGEE. The CDR3 is 15 residues long. As DNA, the CDR3 is TGTGCCAGCAGCGGACTAGCGGGAGGGCCCCAGACCCAGTACTTC. Encoded protein: CASSGLAGGPQTQYF.

The genes are TRBV6-4 and TRBJ2-1; D possibly uses TRBD1 or TRBD2 (5 bases each). Trimming removed 6 bases from V and 0 bases from J, with 12 bases in between. Germline CDR1 reads MRHNA; CDR2 reads SNTAGT. CDR3 length equals 15 residues. CDR3 sequence reads: CASSPIGGSYNEQFF. In nucleotides, the CDR3 is TGTGCCAGCAGCCCCATTGGGGGCTCCTACAATGAGCAGTTCTTC.

This chain uses TRBV7-8 with TRBJ2-1; a possible D gene is TRBD1 (7 bases). The germline CDR1 and CDR2 sequences are SGHVS and FQNEAQ. The CDR3 is 16 residues long. The germline V and J ends were trimmed by 5 bases and 6 bases, with 20 bases remaining between them. The CDR3 loop is CASSPSSGGTVNEQFF. The CDR3 region has the DNA TGTGCCAGCAGCCCCAGTTCTGGCGGGACAGTCAATGAGCAGTTCTTC.

The rearrangement uses TRBV7-8 and TRBJ1-2; D is possibly TRBD1 (5 bases). The length of the CDR3 is 14 residues. The germline V gene encodes CDR1 SGHVS and CDR2 FQNEAQ. Trimming left V 3 bases short and J 4 bases short, with 12 bases between. The CDR3 nucleotides are TGTGCCAGCAGCTTTGATACAGGTTTCTATGGCTACACCTTC. Translated: CASSFDTGFYGYTF.

This clone was detected once. This chain links TRBV19 with TRBJ2-3; no definite D call. The CDR3 length is 16 residues. Trimming shortened V by 7 bases and J by 0 bases, and 17 bases separated the two germline ends. Germline values: CDR1 LNHDA, CDR2 SQIVND (reference sequence). The CDR3 loop is CASTLGAGLSTDTQYF. The CDR3 coding sequence is TGTGCCAGTACCCTTGGAGCCGGCTTAAGCACAGATACGCAGTATTTT.

The CDR3 reads CATSSTGGKLFF. As DNA, the CDR3 is TGTGCCACCAGCAGCACAGGGGGAAAACTGTTTTTT. The chain uses TRBV15 and TRBJ1-4; 8 nucleotides match TRBD1. Per germline, CDR1 LNHNV and CDR2 YYDKDF (reference sequence). After removal of 3 bases from V and 10 bases from J, the junction contained 1 base not matched to a gene. The CDR3 totals 12 residues.

The V gene is TRBV12-3 or TRBV12-4, the J gene TRBJ1-2, with D perhaps matching TRBD1 (5 bases). V lost 2 bases and J lost 2, with 6 bases in between. The length of the CDR3 is 13 residues. The CDR3 DNA is TGTGCCAGCAGTTTAAAGGGGAACTATGGCTACACCTTC. Its translation: CASSLKGNYGYTF.

This rearrangement joins TRBV14 to TRBJ1-6, with a weak D call TRBD1 (5 bases). There are 15 residues in the CDR3. Between the trimmed V and J ends, which lost 4 bases and 8 bases, there was a span of 15 bases. Germline CDR1 and CDR2: SGHDN and FVKESK. CDR3 coding DNA: TGTGCCAGCAGCCCCCGTCAGGGACCATATTCACCCCTCCACTTT. Translation: CASSPRQGPYSPLHF.

The CDR3 nucleotides read TGTGCCAGCAGTTCTTCTCTAACTGGGGTCCGGCTCGGCTACACCTTC. As protein: CASSSSLTGVRLGYTF. J is TRBJ1-2 and V is TRBV6-5; D is unclear. The germline V and J ends were trimmed by 4 bases and 8 bases, with 23 bases remaining between them. Germline-derived CDR1 and CDR2 are MNHEY and SVGAGI. The CDR3 is 16 amino acids.